The TCR beta chain described here comes from a study of CD8 T cells in ankylosing spondylitis. Whole-study results and caveats: Clones that were linked to disease were CD8+ and were relatively rare in peripheral blood. It was reported that disease-linked clones were significantly enriched in matched ankylosing spondylitis synovial fluid. A TCR beta motif of under ten highly homologous variants seemed to mark ankylosing spondylitis blood.

This clonotype was counted ten times or more. Its antigen is not identified. Quantitative 5'-RACE with molecular barcodes was used to make the TCR beta libraries. TCRdb passed the 5' RACE reads through MiXCR, listing each CDR3 protein once. The sample has 200,000 to 300,000 distinct CDR3 sequences, about 10% seen once. The CDR3 length is 14 residues. Trimming took 10 bases from V and 0 from J, leaving 15 bases between them. CDR1 and CDR2 from the germline V gene are ENHRY and SYGVKD. The chain has TRBV10-3 and TRBJ1-1; TRBD1 is a possible D gene (5 bases). This sequence originates from a male donor with ankylosing spondylitis or in good health (not recorded which). The sequenced material came from blood, either unsorted or a sorted T cell fraction (not recorded which). The CDR3: CATLPGGMNTEAFF. The DNA of the CDR3 is TGTGCCACCCTACCGGGGGGGATGAACACTGAAGCTTTCTTT.